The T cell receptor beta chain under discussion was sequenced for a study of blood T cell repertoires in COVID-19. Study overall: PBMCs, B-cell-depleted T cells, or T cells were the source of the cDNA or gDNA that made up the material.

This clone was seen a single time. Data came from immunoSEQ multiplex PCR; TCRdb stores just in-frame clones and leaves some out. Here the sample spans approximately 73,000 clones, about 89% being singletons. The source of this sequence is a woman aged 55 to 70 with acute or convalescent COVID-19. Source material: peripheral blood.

CDR3 region: CASSPIPGQLRSNSPLHF. The CDR3 bases are TGCGCCAGCAGCCCGATCCCGGGACAGTTGAGAAGTAATTCACCCCTCCACTTT. The chain links TRBV5-1 to TRBJ1-6; 7 bases align to TRBD1. Germline CDR1 is SGHRS and CDR2 is YFSETQ. The CDR3 is made up of 18 amino acids. V shed 4 bases, J shed 6 bases, and the junction held 16 bases outside the gene matches.